One and the same sample provided the 9 T cell receptor beta chains below, sequenced in a study of cytomegalovirus exposure and HLA in healthy donors (dated by TCRdb to about 2017). The library was prepared using the immunoSEQ multiplex PCR assay. For the multiplex PCR, a mixture combining 60 forward primers for TCR Vbeta segments and 13 reverse primers for TCR Jbeta segments was used. TCRdb took this table from immuneACCESS and kept in-frame rearrangements with V and J called. Such tables lack part of the clones; where checked against another copy, unresolved V genes explain under half of the gap, and the rest is unexplained. The sample table contains about 140,000 clones; only one count was recorded for about 80% of them. The biggest ten clones account for more than 1.5% of the sample. The source material was PBMCs. The receptors originated from a woman aged 35 to 49 in good health and CMV-seronegative.

The chain carries TRBV7-2 and TRBJ2-3, with D perhaps matching TRBD2 (6 bases). V lost 0 bases and J lost 5, with 12 bases in between. CDR3 length: 15 residues. Germline lookup yields CDR1 SGHTA and CDR2 FQGNSA. The chain's CDR3 is CASSLAWRGQDTQYF. In DNA form, the CDR3 reads TGTGCCAGCAGCTTAGCTTGGCGGGGTCAAGATACGCAGTATTTT.

The rearrangement links TRBV19 to TRBJ2-1; D possibly corresponds to TRBD2 (5 bases). The CDR3 extends over 13 amino acids. V dropped 6 bases and J dropped 3 bases, with 9 bases sitting between them. The germline CDR1 and CDR2 sequences are LNHDA and SQIVND (reference sequence). In DNA, the CDR3 is TGTGCCAGTAGAGTAAGCGGCTACAATGAGCAGTTCTTC. Protein sequence: CASRVSGYNEQFF.

This clone was detected only a few times. This chain joins TRBV10-2 and TRBJ2-2, with 9 bases identical to TRBD2. The CDR3 sequence is 14 residues long. CDR1 is WSHSY, CDR2 SAAADI, per germline. Trimming cost V 4 bases and J 6 bases; bases outside gene matches: 3. The CDR3 DNA follows: TGCGCCAGCAGTGGGCTAGCGGGATCCGGGGAGCTGTTTTTT. Its translation: CASSGLAGSGELFF.

J is TRBJ1-1 and V is TRBV6-5; 7 nucleotides line up with TRBD1. Germline assignment: CDR1 MNHEY and CDR2 SVGAGI. V was pared by 7 bases and J by 0 bases, with 5 bases of the junction left unmatched. This CDR3 region has 14 residues. The CDR3, as DNA: TGTGCCAGCACCCAGGGGGTTTTGAACACTGAAGCTTTCTTT. Protein product: CASTQGVLNTEAFF.

The gene calls are TRBV18 and TRBJ1-1; 7 bases fit TRBD1. V shed 4 bases, J shed 7 bases, and the junction held 12 bases outside the gene matches. Per the germline V gene, CDR1 is KGHSH and CDR2 is LQKENI. The CDR3 has 15 amino acids. CDR3 nucleotides: TGTGCCAGCTCACTGTCACAGGGACAGACCCTTGAAGCTTTCTTT. It encodes CASSLSQGQTLEAFF.

This rearrangement joins TRBV27 to TRBJ2-7; TRBD2 matches at 10 bases. Germline CDR1 is MNHEY and CDR2 is SMNVEV (reference sequence). CDR3 length: 16 residues. The J segment lost 5 bases and the V segment lost 5 bases, leaving 12 bases of the junction unmatched. In DNA, the CDR3 is TGTGCCAGCAGTAGGGGGGGCTTAGCGGGAGGAAACGAGCAGTACTTC. Protein: CASSRGGLAGGNEQYF.

The rearrangement links TRBV5-1 to TRBJ2-3; 7 bases are shared with TRBD2. Germline CDR1 reads SGHRS; CDR2 reads YFSETQ. V lost 3 bases to trimming and J lost 1 base; unmatched junction nucleotides: 2. The CDR3 runs to 14 residues. The CDR3 coding sequence is TGCGCCAGCAGCTATACTAGCGGCACAGATACGCAGTATTTT. Translation gives CASSYTSGTDTQYF.

This clone was observed a few times. V usage is TRBV2 and J usage is TRBJ2-1; the D is unclear. Germline values: CDR1 SNHLY, CDR2 FYNNEI. This CDR3 region has 11 residues. The germline V and J ends were trimmed by 0 bases and 8 bases, with 2 bases remaining between them. This CDR3 reads CASSEAYEQFF. CDR3 sequence (DNA): TGTGCCAGCAGTGAAGCCTATGAGCAGTTCTTC.

The gene calls are TRBV27 and TRBJ2-3; 7 bases map to TRBD1. The CDR3 loop spans 14 amino acids. Germline V CDR1 and CDR2: MNHEY, SMNVEV (reference sequence). V shed 5 bases and J 4 bases; nucleotides not matched to a gene: 6. In DNA form, the CDR3 reads TGTGCCAGCAGTACACGACAGGGCTCAGATACGCAGTATTTT. Amino acid sequence: CASSTRQGSDTQYF.